This T cell receptor beta chain was profiled in a study of beta chain features in type 1 diabetes. The V gene lost 0 bases and the J gene lost 5 bases, with 8 bases spanning the gap. Looked up from germline, CDR1 is MGHRA and CDR2 is YSYEKL. The CDR3 runs to 14 residues. Expressed TCRB transcripts got sequenced, as all isolated RNA was reverse transcribed. Assay: immunoSEQ multiplex PCR; the TCRdb copy retains only in-frame clones and omits some. The repertoire holds 350,000 to 450,000 clones, with approximately 14% as singletons. Findings and limits, study-wide: Across patients, naive, central memory and Treg TCRB repertoires exhibited apparently greater similarity than was observed across healthy donors. Possible PCR preference for shorter templates applied equally to patients and controls. Any role of HLA type in TCRB rearrangement remained unresolved here.

About this clone: Antigen: not known.

Input material: naive CD4+ T cells from blood. The V gene is TRBV4-1, the J gene TRBJ2-1; D not certain. The sequence was collected from a man aged 25 to 45 in good health. In DNA form, the CDR3 reads TGCGCCAGCAGCCAAGAAGGAAGTAACAATGAGCAGTTCTTC. Its protein is CASSQEGSNNEQFF.